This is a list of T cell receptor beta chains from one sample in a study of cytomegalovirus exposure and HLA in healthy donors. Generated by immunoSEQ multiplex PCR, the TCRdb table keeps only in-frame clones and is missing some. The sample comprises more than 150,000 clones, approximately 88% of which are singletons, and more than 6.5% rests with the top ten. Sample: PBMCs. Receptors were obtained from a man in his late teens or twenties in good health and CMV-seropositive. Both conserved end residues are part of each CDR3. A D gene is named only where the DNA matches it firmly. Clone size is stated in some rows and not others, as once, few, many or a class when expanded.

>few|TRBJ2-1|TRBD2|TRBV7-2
CASSLTSGTHNEQFF
TGTGCCAGCAGCTTAACTAGCGGGACCCACAATGAGCAGTTCTTC
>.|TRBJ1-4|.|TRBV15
CATSRVQGGDEKLFF
TGTGCCACCAGCAGAGTTCAGGGAGGGGATGAAAAACTGTTTTTT
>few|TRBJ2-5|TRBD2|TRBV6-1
CASKLEAGRETQYF
TGTGCCAGCAAACTCGAAGCGGGAAGGGAGACCCAGTACTTC
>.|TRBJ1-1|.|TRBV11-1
CASTMNRNTEAFF
TGTGCCAGCACCATGAACAGAAACACTGAAGCTTTCTTT
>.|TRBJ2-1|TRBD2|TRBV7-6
CASSLDTTSGSNNEQFF
TGTGCCAGCAGCTTAGACACCACTAGCGGGAGCAACAATGAGCAGTTCTTC
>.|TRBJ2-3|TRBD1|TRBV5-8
CASSLNTGGSTDTQYF
TGTGCCAGCAGCTTGAATACAGGGGGAAGCACAGATACGCAGTATTTT
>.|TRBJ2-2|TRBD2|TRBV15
CATTSGYTGELFF
TGTGCCACCACTAGCGGATACACCGGGGAGCTGTTTTTT
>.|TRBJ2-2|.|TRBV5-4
CATEDWVHNTGELFF
TGTGCCACAGAAGACTGGGTTCACAACACCGGGGAGCTGTTTTTT
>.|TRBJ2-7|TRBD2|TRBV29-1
CSVGGSSYEQYF
TGCAGCGTCGGGGGGAGCTCCTACGAGCAGTACTTC
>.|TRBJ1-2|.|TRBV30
CAWSSGAHGYTF
TGTGCCTGGAGTTCAGGGGCCCATGGCTACACCTTC
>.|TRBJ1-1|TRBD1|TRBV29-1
CSVPGAGGQGGTEAFF
TGCAGCGTACCCGGGGCAGGGGGCCAGGGGGGGACTGAAGCTTTCTTT
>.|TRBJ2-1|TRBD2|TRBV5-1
CASSLGPSGSIIPEQFF
TGCGCCAGCAGCTTGGGTCCTAGCGGGAGTATCATCCCTGAGCAGTTCTTC
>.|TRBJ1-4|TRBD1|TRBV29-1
CSIRDRSNEKLFF
TGCAGCATCCGGGACAGGTCTAATGAAAAACTGTTTTTT
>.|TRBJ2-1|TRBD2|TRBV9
CASSVTGTRNNEQFF
TGTGCCAGCAGCGTAACCGGGACTAGGAACAATGAGCAGTTCTTC
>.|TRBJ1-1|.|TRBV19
CASSRAGSEAFF
TGTGCCAGTAGTAGAGCAGGGTCCGAAGCTTTCTTT
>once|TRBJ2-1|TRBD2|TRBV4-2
CASRKPGLDNEQFF
TGTGCCAGCAGGAAACCGGGACTAGATAATGAGCAGTTCTTC
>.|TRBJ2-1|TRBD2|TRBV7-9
CARRGLAGTDEQFF
TGTGCCAGGAGGGGACTAGCGGGAACGGATGAGCAGTTCTTC
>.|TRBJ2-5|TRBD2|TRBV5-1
CASSGISGSSETQYF
TGCGCCAGCAGCGGGATTAGCGGGAGTAGTGAGACCCAGTACTTC
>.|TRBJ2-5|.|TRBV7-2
CASSLEVVGGGSGSQYF
TGTGCCAGCAGCTTAGAGGTTGTGGGGGGAGGCTCGGGGTCCCAGTACTTC
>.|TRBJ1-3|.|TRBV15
CATSSRTGSGNTIYF
TGTGCCACCAGCAGTCGGACTGGCTCTGGAAACACCATATATTTT
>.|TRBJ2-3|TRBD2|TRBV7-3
CASSLMGLAGGADTQYF
TGTGCCAGCAGCCTCATGGGACTAGCGGGAGGGGCAGATACGCAGTATTTT
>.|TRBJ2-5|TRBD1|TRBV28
CASTLGRGRETQYF
TGTGCCAGCACTTTAGGCAGGGGGCGGGAGACCCAGTACTTC
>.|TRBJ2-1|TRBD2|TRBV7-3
CASSFSLAGGDNEQFF
TGTGCCAGCAGCTTCTCTCTAGCGGGAGGCGACAATGAGCAGTTCTTC
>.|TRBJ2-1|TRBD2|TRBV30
CAWSAGLAAYNEQFF
TGTGCCTGGAGTGCGGGACTAGCGGCCTACAATGAGCAGTTCTTC
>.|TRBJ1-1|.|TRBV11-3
CASSLDSDTEAFF
TGTGCCAGCAGCTTAGATTCTGACACTGAAGCTTTCTTT
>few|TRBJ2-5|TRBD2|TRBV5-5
CASSGGGLAGSQETQYF
TGTGCCAGCAGCGGGGGGGGACTAGCGGGTAGTCAAGAGACCCAGTACTTC
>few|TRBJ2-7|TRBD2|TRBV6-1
CASSDESGRPGEQYF
TGTGCCAGCAGTGATGAAAGCGGGAGGCCTGGGGAGCAGTACTTC
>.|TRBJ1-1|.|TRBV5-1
CASSLAVRGSTEAFF
TGCGCCAGCAGCTTGGCCGTGCGGGGGAGTACTGAAGCTTTCTTT
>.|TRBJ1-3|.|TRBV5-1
CASSSGDTIYF
TGCGCCAGCAGCTCCGGAGACACCATATATTTT
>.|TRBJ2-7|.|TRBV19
CASSSRGKPYEQYF
TGTGCCAGTAGTTCTAGGGGGAAACCCTACGAGCAGTACTTC
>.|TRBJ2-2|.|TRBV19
CASTVTGVNTGELFF
TGTGCCAGTACCGTGACAGGAGTGAACACCGGGGAGCTGTTTTTT
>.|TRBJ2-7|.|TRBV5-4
CASSPGFPLSYEQYF
TGTGCCAGCAGCCCCGGGTTCCCCTTGTCCTACGAGCAGTACTTC
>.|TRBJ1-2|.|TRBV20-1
CSATGIYGYTF
TGCAGTGCTACAGGAATCTATGGCTACACCTTC
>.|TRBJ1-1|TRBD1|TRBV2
CASNKGAGTEAFF
TGTGCCAGCAATAAGGGGGCGGGCACTGAAGCTTTCTTT
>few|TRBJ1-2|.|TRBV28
CASSLGSYGYTF
TGTGCCAGCAGTTTGGGCAGCTATGGCTACACCTTC
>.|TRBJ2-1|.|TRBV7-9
CASSLEGDVNEQFF
TGTGCCAGCAGCTTAGAGGGAGACGTGAATGAGCAGTTCTTC
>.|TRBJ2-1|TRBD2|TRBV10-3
CAISGLATNEQFF
TGTGCCATCAGCGGACTAGCGACTAATGAGCAGTTCTTC
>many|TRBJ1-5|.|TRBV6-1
CASSESGHSNQPQHF
TGTGCCAGCAGTGAATCGGGACATAGCAATCAGCCCCAGCATTTT
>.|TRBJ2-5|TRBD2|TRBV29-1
CSVEERREWETQYF
TGCAGCGTTGAAGAGAGGCGGGAGTGGGAGACCCAGTACTTC
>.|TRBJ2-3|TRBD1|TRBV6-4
CATSRGDRDTDTQYF
TGTGCCACCTCGAGGGGGGACAGGGACACAGATACGCAGTATTTT
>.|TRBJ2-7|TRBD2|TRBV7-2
CASISQPGLAGKNYEQYF
TGTGCCAGCATTTCCCAACCGGGACTAGCGGGGAAAAATTACGAGCAGTACTTC
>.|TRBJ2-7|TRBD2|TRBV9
CASSVVSGSGNEQYF
TGTGCCAGCAGCGTAGTGAGCGGGAGCGGGAACGAGCAGTACTTC
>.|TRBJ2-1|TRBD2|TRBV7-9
CASSPDGLAGVAEQFF
TGTGCCAGCAGCCCGGACGGACTAGCGGGAGTGGCTGAGCAGTTCTTC
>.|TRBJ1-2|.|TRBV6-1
CASSEHRYYGYTF
TGTGCCAGCAGTGAACACAGATACTATGGCTACACCTTC
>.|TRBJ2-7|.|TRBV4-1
CASSQDTGWNEQYF
TGCGCCAGCAGCCAAGATACAGGGTGGAACGAGCAGTACTTC